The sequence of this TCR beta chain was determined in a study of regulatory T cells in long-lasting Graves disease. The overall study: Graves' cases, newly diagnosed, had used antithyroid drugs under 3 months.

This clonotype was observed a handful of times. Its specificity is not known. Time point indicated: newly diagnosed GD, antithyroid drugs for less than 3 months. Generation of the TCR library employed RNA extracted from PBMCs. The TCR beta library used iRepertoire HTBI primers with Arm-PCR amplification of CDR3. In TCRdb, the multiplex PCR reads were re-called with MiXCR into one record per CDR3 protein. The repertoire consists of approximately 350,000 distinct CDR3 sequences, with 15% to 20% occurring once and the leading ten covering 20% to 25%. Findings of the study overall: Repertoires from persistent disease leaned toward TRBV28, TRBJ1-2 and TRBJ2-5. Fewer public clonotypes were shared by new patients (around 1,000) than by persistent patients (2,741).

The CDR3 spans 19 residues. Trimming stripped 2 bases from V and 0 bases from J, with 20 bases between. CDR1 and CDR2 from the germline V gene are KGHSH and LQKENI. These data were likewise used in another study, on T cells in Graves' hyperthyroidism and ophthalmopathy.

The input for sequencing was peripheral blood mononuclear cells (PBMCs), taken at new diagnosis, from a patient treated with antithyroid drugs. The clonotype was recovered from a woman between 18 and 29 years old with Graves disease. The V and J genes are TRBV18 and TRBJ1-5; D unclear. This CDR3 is CASSPFILDNYHSNQPQHF. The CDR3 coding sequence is TGTGCCAGCTCACCATTTATACTTGACAACTATCATAGCAATCAGCCCCAGCATTTT.